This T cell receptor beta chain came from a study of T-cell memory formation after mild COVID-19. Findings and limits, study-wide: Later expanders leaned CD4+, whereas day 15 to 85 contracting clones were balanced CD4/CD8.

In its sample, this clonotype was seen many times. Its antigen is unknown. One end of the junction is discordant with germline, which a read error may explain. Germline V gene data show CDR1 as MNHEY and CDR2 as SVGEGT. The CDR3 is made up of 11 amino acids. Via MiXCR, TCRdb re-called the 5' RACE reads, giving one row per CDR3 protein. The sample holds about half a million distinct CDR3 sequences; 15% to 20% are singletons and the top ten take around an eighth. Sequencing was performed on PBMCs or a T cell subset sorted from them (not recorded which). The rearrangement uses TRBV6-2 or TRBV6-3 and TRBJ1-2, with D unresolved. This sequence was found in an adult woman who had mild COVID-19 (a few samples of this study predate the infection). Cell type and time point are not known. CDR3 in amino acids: CASSSGPGEFF. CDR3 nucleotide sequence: TGTGCCAGCAGCTCCGGGCCCGGGGAGTTCTTC.